The following is a T cell receptor beta chain sequence with its context. Its specificity is unknown. This sample was included in a study of graft-versus-host responses after intestinal transplantation. Study context: Multivisceral, liver-intestinal, or isolated intestinal transplants were given to recipients. Study-level points and caveats: Investigators detected GvH clones in recipient marrow, with some emerging earlier in ileum or blood.

This table comes from immunoSEQ multiplex PCR, and its TCRdb copy is limited to in-frame clones, with some not included. The table records about 70,000 clones, around 90% of them present only once. Germline V CDR1 and CDR2: MGHRA, YSYEKL. CDR3 size: 16 residues. Trimming removed 0 bases from V and 3 bases from J; junction bases left unmatched: 7. The TCR sequence derives from a human donor who was the organ donor for an intestinal transplant. This chain connects TRBV4-1 to TRBJ2-7, with 8 bases matching TRBD1. The sequenced sample was unstimulated CD8+ T cells sorted from spleen or lymph node cells, obtained before transplant. The DNA of the CDR3 is TGCGCCAGCAGCCAAGACGGCGGGACAGGAATCTACGAGCAGTACGTC. It encodes CASSQDGGTGIYEQYV.